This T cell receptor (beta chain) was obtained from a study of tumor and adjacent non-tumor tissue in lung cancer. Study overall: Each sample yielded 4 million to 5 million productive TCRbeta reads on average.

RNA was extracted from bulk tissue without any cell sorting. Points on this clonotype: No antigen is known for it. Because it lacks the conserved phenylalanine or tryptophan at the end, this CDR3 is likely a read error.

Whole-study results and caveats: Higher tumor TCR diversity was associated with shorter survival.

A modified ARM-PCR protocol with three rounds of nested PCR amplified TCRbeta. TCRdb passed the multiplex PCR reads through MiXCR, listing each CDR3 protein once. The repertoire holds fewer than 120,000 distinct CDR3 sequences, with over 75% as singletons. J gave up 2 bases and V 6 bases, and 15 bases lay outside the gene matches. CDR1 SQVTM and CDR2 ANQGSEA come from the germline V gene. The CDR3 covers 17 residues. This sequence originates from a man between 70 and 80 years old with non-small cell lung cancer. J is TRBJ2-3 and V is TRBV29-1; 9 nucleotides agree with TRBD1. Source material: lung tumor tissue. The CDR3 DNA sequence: TGCAGCGTATTCCCATATGTGACAGGGGGGGTCACAGATACGCAGTATTAT. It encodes CSVFPYVTGGVTDTQYY.